The clone carrying this T cell receptor (beta chain) was observed at least ten times. The CDR3 runs to 16 residues. From germline, CDR1 is WSHSY and CDR2 SAAADI. The junction had 19 bases not matched to a gene; V was cut back by 11 bases and J by 8 bases. The sample is drawn from a study of neurological immune-mediated disorders. Time point described: longitudinal time-point 1 (baseline). Synthesis of cDNA was carried out by template-switch 5'RACE. The reaction used 10-nucleotide random UMIs. TCRdb re-called the 5' RACE reads with MiXCR, one entry per CDR3 protein. The sample lists tens of thousands of distinct CDR3 sequences, roughly 10% seen once, with approximately 9.7% in the top ten.

The source is a young man in good health. The material sequenced was PBMCs. This chain joins TRBV10-2 and TRBJ1-4, with 8 bases lining up with TRBD1. CDR3 region: CAGPDRASLMWEKLFF. The CDR3 DNA is TGCGCCGGCCCGGACAGGGCGAGTCTAATGTGGGAAAAACTGTTTTTT.